The clone carrying this T cell receptor (beta chain) was seen only a few times. These data are taken from a study of metastatic and nonmetastatic thyroid tumors. Thyroid surgery took place with no prior treatment in any patient. TCRdb re-clonotyped the PCR reads via MiXCR. The sample contains around 52,000 clones, 25% to 30% of which appear only once. The CDR3 consists of 15 residues. J was trimmed by 7 bases and V by 3 bases; bases with no gene match: 7. Germline V lookup: CDR1 MNHEY, CDR2 SMNVEV (reference sequence). This receptor was obtained from a female donor with papillary thyroid cancer or a benign thyroid nodule (not recorded which). Some clones in this sample may be carry-over from other donors' samples. This chain links TRBV27 with TRBJ2-5; 11 bases line up with TRBD2. Sequenced sample: blood. CDR3 DNA: TGTGCCAGCAGTTTTACTAGCGGGAGAGGAAGGACCCAGTACTTC. Residues: CASSFTSGRGRTQYF.